These 20 T cell receptor beta chains share one sample of origin, sequenced in a study of cytomegalovirus exposure and HLA in healthy donors. PCR involved 60 Vbeta and 13 Jbeta primers. The repertoire was sequenced with immunoSEQ multiplex PCR; TCRdb's copy has only in-frame clones and lacks some. The sample comprises 150,000 to 200,000 clones, roughly 9.5% of which are singletons, and less than 1.5% rests with the top ten. The sequencing input was PBMCs. These receptors were collected from a woman in her 30s in good health and CMV-seropositive.

The CDR3 is CASSFDYRGAEAFF. The CDR3 nucleotides are TGTGCCAGCTCATTTGACTACAGGGGCGCTGAAGCTTTCTTT. The chain has TRBV18 and TRBJ1-1; TRBD1 matches 7 bases. The CDR3 spans 14 residues. Germline loops: CDR1 KGHSH, CDR2 LQKENI. The J segment lost 6 bases and the V segment lost 5 bases, leaving 9 bases of the junction unmatched.

This clone appeared a few times. V usage is TRBV7-9 and J usage is TRBJ2-7; D uncertain. The CDR3 consists of 11 residues. Trimming shortened V by 1 base and J by 7 bases, and 5 bases separated the two germline ends. Germline V gives CDR1 SEHNR, CDR2 FQNEAQ (reference sequence). CDR3 in DNA: TGTGCCAGCAGCTTAGGGCTTGAGCAGTACTTC. It yields the protein CASSLGLEQYF.

CDR3 sequence reads: CASSNPGASYNEQFF. In nucleotides, the CDR3 is TGTGCCAGTAGTAACCCAGGGGCTTCCTACAATGAGCAGTTCTTC. The chain employs TRBV19 and TRBJ2-1; possibly TRBD1 for D (6 bases). Germline loops: CDR1 LNHDA, CDR2 SQIVND (reference sequence). Trimming cost V 4 bases and J 1 base, with 11 bases left between them. The CDR3 sequence is 15 residues long.

The CDR3 spells CASRPRTGLTEKLFF. The DNA of the CDR3 is TGTGCCAGCAGACCACGGACAGGATTAACTGAAAAACTGTTTTTT. The chain has TRBV28 and TRBJ1-4; the match to TRBD1 covers 7 bases. Germline CDR1 is MDHEN and CDR2 is SYDVKM. The CDR3 is 15 amino acids. Trimming took 6 bases from V and 7 from J; bases not matched to a gene: 11.

This clone was counted a few times. The chain combines TRBV7-6 with TRBJ2-2; TRBD2 agrees at 10 bases. The V gene's germline CDR1 is SGHVS and CDR2 FNYEAQ. After removal of 4 bases from V and 4 bases from J, the junction contained 0 bases not matched to a gene. CDR3 size: 14 residues. CDR3 nucleotide sequence: TGTGCCAGCAGCTGGACTAGCGGCACCGGGGAGCTGTTTTTT. As protein: CASSWTSGTGELFF.

In this sample, this clone turned up a few times. The rearrangement links TRBV11-2 to TRBJ2-1; 11 nucleotides match TRBD2. This CDR3 has 15 amino acids. Germline lookup yields CDR1 SGHAT and CDR2 FQNNGV. V was pared by 2 bases and J by 9 bases, with 6 bases of the junction left unmatched. As DNA, the CDR3 is TGTGCCAGCAGCTTAACGCTAGCGGGAGGTGGTGAGCAGTTCTTC. Amino acid sequence: CASSLTLAGGGEQFF.

CDR3 region: CASSLGRLAGGPVYNEQFF. CDR3 nucleotides: TGCGCCAGCAGCTTGGGGAGACTAGCGGGAGGGCCCGTCTACAATGAGCAGTTCTTC. This chain uses TRBV5-1 with TRBJ2-1; 14 nucleotides line up with TRBD2. The CDR3 has 19 residues. V shed 0 bases and J 3 bases; nucleotides not matched to a gene: 8. Germline V gene sequence: CDR1 SGHRS, CDR2 YFSETQ. Looking up the rest from reference TRBV5-1 and TRBJ2-1 gives the full variable domain: KAGVTQTPRYLIKTRGQQVTLSCSPISGHRSVSWYQQTPGQGLQFLFEYFSETQRNKGNFPGRFSGRQFSNSRSEMNVSTLELGDSALYLCASSLGRLAGGPVYNEQFFGPGTRLTVL.

This clone was detected a few times. The chain uses TRBV5-6 and TRBJ2-7; perhaps TRBD1 as D (6 bases). This CDR3 is 12 amino acids long. CDR1 and CDR2 (germline): SGHDT, YYEEEE. V lost 6 bases, J lost 2 bases, and 9 bases lay in between. The CDR3 spells CASTTGPYEQYF. The CDR3 nucleotides are TGTGCCAGCACGACAGGCCCCTACGAGCAGTACTTC.

The chain uses TRBV7-2 and TRBJ2-2, with D perhaps TRBD2 (5 bases). In germline, CDR1 is SGHTA, CDR2 FQGNSA. The CDR3 loop spans 15 amino acids. The V gene lost 1 base and the J gene lost 5 bases, with 11 bases spanning the gap. CDR3 region: CASSLGLTRTGELFF. Written as DNA, the CDR3 is TGTGCCAGCAGCTTAGGACTAACCAGGACCGGGGAGCTGTTTTTT.

This clone has only a few counts. The J gene is TRBJ2-7, the V gene TRBV14; the D gene is possibly TRBD1 (6 bases). This CDR3 contains 13 residues. V lost 4 bases, J lost 7 bases, and 14 bases lay in between. CDR1 and CDR2 from the germline V gene are SGHDN and FVKESK. CDR3 sequence (DNA): TGTGCCAGCAGCCGAGGGGACATGAGGGAGCAGTACTTC. Its translation: CASSRGDMREQYF.

This clone turned up a few times. This chain connects TRBV19 to TRBJ1-1; 7 nucleotides agree with TRBD1. The junction had 8 bases not matched to a gene; V was cut back by 6 bases and J by 1 base. Germline CDR1 LNHDA, CDR2 SQIVND (reference sequence). The length of the CDR3 is 15 residues. CDR3 residues: CASRSRGKPNTEAFF. The DNA of the CDR3 is TGTGCCAGTAGATCCAGGGGGAAACCGAACACTGAAGCTTTCTTT.

The V call is TRBV2, the J call TRBJ2-7; the D gene is possibly TRBD2 (6 bases). Germline V gene data show CDR1 as SNHLY and CDR2 as FYNNEI. The CDR3 is made up of 14 amino acids. V lost 3 bases and J 0 bases, leaving 9 bases between the germline ends. This CDR3 is CASSEASASYEQYF. CDR3 coding DNA: TGTGCCAGCAGTGAGGCTAGCGCCTCCTACGAGCAGTACTTC.

The rearrangement uses TRBV6-6 and TRBJ2-1; D might be TRBD2 (7 bases). CDR1 is MNHNY and CDR2 is SVGAGI in the germline V gene (reference sequence). This CDR3 region has 14 residues. The V end lost 0 bases, the J end lost 8 bases, and 11 bases lay between the germline ends. CDR3 sequence reads: CASSYSGGRDEQFF. For the CDR3, the DNA is TGTGCCAGCAGTTACTCGGGGGGGCGGGATGAGCAGTTCTTC.

This clone was counted many times. The chain recombines TRBV5-4 with TRBJ2-5, with D possibly TRBD2 on 6 matching bases. Germline CDR1 reads SGHNT; CDR2 reads YYREEE (reference sequence). V gave up 0 bases and J gave up 2 bases, with 8 bases separating them. The CDR3 has 14 residues. As DNA, the CDR3 is TGTGCCAGCAGCTTGGGTCGGGGGCAAGAGACCCAGTACTTC. It codes for CASSLGRGQETQYF.

In its sample, this clone was seen a few times. J is TRBJ1-2 and V is TRBV6-5, with no clear D. Per the germline V gene, CDR1 is MNHEY and CDR2 is SVGAGI. V dropped 7 bases and J dropped 3 bases, with 6 bases sitting between them. The CDR3 loop spans 11 amino acids. In DNA form, the CDR3 reads TGTGCCAGCACAGATTACTATGGCTACACCTTC. This sequence encodes CASTDYYGYTF.

V gene TRBV15 combines with J gene TRBJ2-5, with D perhaps TRBD2 (6 bases). V lost 3 bases and J 1 base, leaving 6 bases between the germline ends. CDR1 is LNHNV, CDR2 YYDKDF, per germline (reference sequence). CDR3 length equals 13 residues. The chain's CDR3 is CATSRTSQETQYF. CDR3 nucleotide sequence: TGTGCCACCAGCAGGACTAGCCAAGAGACCCAGTACTTC. Drawing the rest from reference TRBV15 and TRBJ2-5, the complete variable domain is DAMVIQNPRYQVTQFGKPVTLSCSQTLNHNVMYWYQQKSSQAPKLLFHYYDKDFNNEADTPDNFQSRRPNTSFCFLDIRSPGLGDTAMYLCATSRTSQETQYFGPGTRLLVL.

The chain links TRBV9 to TRBJ2-2; 8 bases are a match to TRBD2. Losses at the gene ends were 0 bases for V and 3 bases for J; bases not matched to a gene: 4. The CDR3 length is 16 residues. Germline V gives CDR1 SGDLS, CDR2 YYNGEE. In nucleotides, the CDR3 is TGTGCCAGCAGCGTAGTCTCTAGCGGGTACACCGGGGAGCTGTTTTTT. Residues: CASSVVSSGYTGELFF.

With respect to this clone: Within the sample, other DNA sequences also encode this same CDR3. V gene TRBV7-9 combines with J gene TRBJ1-1, with D uncertain. The CDR3 extends over 13 amino acids. Germline CDR1 and CDR2: SEHNR and FQNEAQ (reference sequence). Trimming left V 2 bases short and J 1 base short, with 5 bases between. The CDR3 nucleotides are TGTGCCAGCAGCTTAACGGGGAACACTGAAGCTTTCTTT. This codes for CASSLTGNTEAFF. Supplemented by reference TRBV7-9 and TRBJ1-1, the full variable domain reads DTGVSQNPRHKITKRGQNVTFRCDPISEHNRLYWYRQTLGQGPEFLTYFQNEAQLEKSRLLSDRFSAERPKGSFSTLEIQRTEQGDSAMYLCASSLTGNTEAFFGQGTRLTVV.

This clone was seen a few times. The V gene is TRBV30, the J gene TRBJ2-4, with D perhaps matching TRBD2 (5 bases). V dropped 2 bases and J dropped 5 bases, with 7 bases sitting between them. CDR1 and CDR2 (germline): GTSNPN, SVGIG (reference sequence). The CDR3 totals 12 residues. The CDR3, as DNA: TGTGCCTGGAGTAAGGAGGAAAACATTCAGTACTTC. Amino acid sequence: CAWSKEENIQYF.

The chain carries TRBV7-6 and TRBJ1-1; 7 nucleotides align to TRBD1. V lost 1 base, J lost 1 base, and 0 bases stayed unmatched. The CDR3 covers 14 residues. Germline CDR1 is SGHVS and CDR2 is FNYEAQ. CDR3 bases: TGTGCCAGCAGCTTAGGGACAGGGAACACTGAAGCTTTCTTT. It yields the protein CASSLGTGNTEAFF. Supplemented by reference TRBV7-6 and TRBJ1-1, the full variable domain reads GAGVSQSPRYKVTKRGQDVALRCDPISGHVSLYWYRQALGQGPEFLTYFNYEAQQDKSGLPNDRFSAERPEGSISTLTIQRTEQRDSAMYRCASSLGTGNTEAFFGQGTRLTVV.